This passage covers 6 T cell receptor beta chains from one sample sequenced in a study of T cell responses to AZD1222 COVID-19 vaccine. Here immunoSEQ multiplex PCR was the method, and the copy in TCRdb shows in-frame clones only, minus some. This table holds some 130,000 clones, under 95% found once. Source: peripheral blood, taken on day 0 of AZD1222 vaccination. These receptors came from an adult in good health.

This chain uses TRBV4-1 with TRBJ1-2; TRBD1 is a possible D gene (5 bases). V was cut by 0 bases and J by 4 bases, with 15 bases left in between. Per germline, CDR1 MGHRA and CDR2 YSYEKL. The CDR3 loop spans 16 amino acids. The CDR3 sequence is CASSQDLGGLAYGYTF. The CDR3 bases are TGCGCCAGCAGCCAAGATTTGGGGGGATTGGCCTATGGCTACACCTTC.

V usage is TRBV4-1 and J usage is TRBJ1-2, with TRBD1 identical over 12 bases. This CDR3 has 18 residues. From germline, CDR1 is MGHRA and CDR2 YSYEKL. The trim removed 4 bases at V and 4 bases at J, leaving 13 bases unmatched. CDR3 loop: CASSPIPGQGAPGYGYTF. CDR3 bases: TGCGCCAGCAGCCCGATTCCGGGACAGGGGGCGCCTGGCTATGGCTACACCTTC.

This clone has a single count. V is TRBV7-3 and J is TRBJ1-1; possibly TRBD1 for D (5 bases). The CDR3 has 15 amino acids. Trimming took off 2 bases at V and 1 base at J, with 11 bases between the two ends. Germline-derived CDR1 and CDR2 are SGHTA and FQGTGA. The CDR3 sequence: CASSLLGGENTEAFF. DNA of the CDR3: TGTGCCAGCAGCTTATTAGGAGGGGAGAACACTGAAGCTTTCTTT.

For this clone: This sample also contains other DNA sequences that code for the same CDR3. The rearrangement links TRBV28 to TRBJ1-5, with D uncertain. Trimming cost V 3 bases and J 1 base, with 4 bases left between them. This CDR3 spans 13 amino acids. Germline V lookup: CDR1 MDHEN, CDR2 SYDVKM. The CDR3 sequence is CASSFRSNQPQHF. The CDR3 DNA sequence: TGTGCCAGCAGTTTTAGGAGCAATCAGCCCCAGCATTTT.

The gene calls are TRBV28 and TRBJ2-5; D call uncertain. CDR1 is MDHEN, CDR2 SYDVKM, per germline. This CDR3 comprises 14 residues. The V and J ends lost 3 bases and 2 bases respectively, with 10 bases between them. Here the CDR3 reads CASSLVGRQETQYF. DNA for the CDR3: TGTGCCAGCAGTTTGGTGGGCAGGCAAGAGACCCAGTACTTC.

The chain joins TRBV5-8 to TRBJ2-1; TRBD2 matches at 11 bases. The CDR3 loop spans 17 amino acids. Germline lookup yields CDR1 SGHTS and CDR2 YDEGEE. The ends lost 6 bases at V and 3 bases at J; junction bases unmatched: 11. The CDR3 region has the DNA TGTGCCAGCAACCACGGGGCGGGACTAGCGGACTACAATGAGCAGTTCTTC. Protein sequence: CASNHGAGLADYNEQFF.